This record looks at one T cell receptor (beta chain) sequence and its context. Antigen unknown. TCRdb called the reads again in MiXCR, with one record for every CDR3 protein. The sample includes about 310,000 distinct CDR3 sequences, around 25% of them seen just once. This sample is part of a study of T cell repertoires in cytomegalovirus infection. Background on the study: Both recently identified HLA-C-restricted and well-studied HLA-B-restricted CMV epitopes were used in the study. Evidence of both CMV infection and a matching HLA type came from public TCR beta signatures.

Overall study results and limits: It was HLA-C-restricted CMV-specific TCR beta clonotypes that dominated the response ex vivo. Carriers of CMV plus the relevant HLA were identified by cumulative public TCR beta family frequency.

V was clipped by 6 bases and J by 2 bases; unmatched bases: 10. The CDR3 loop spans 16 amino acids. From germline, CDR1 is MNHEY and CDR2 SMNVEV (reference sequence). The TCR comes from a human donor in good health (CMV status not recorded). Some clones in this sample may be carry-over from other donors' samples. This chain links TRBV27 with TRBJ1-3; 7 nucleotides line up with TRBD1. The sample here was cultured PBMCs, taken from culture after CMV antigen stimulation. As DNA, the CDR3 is TGTGCCAGCAGCCCCCGGACAGGCAGAGCTGGAAACACCATATATTTT. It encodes CASSPRTGRAGNTIYF.